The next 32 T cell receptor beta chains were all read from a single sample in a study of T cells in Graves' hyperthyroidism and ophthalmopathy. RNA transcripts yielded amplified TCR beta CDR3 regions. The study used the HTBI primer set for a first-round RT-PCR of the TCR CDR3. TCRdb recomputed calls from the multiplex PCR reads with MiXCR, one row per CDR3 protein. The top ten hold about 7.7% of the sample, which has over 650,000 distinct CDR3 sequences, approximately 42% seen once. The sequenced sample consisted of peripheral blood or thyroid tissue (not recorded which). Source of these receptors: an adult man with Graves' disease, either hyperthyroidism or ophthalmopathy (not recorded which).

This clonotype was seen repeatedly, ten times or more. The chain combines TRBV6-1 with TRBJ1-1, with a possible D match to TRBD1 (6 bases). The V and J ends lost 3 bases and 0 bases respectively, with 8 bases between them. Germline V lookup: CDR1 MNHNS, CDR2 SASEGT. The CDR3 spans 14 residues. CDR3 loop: CASSERGMNTEAFF. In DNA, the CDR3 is TGTGCCAGCAGTGAGAGGGGGATGAACACTGAAGCTTTCTTT.

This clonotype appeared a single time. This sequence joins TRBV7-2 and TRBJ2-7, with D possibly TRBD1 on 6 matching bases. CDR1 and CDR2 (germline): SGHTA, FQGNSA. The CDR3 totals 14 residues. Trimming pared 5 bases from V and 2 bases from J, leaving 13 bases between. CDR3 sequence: CASSTRDNAYEQYF. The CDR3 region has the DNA TGTGCCAGCAGCACCCGGGACAATGCCTACGAGCAGTACTTC.

CDR3 bases: TGCGCCAGCAGCTCCGGAGCGGGGATCGGCTACGAGCAGTACTTC. Translation gives CASSSGAGIGYEQYF. The chain recombines TRBV5-1 with TRBJ2-7, with 7 bases matching TRBD2. V was clipped by 3 bases and J by 3 bases; unmatched bases: 9. Per the germline V gene, CDR1 is SGHRS and CDR2 is YFSETQ. This CDR3 contains 15 residues.

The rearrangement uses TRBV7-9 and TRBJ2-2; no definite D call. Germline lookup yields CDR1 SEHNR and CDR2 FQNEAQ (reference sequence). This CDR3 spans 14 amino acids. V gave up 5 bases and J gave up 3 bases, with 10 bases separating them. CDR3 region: CASSGRSYTGELFF. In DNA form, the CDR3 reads TGTGCCAGCAGCGGTCGGTCATACACCGGGGAGCTGTTTTTT. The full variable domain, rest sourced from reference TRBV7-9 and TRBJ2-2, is DTGVSQNPRHKITKRGQNVTFRCDPISEHNRLYWYRQTLGQGPEFLTYFQNEAQLEKSRLLSDRFSAERPKGSFSTLEIQRTEQGDSAMYLCASSGRSYTGELFFGEGSRLTVL.

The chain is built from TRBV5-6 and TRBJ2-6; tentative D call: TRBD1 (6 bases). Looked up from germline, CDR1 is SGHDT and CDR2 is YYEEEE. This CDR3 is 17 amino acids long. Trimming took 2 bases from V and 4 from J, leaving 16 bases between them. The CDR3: CASSLGGKILGANVLTF. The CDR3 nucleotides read TGTGCCAGCAGCTTAGGGGGTAAGATCCTGGGGGCCAACGTCCTGACTTTC.

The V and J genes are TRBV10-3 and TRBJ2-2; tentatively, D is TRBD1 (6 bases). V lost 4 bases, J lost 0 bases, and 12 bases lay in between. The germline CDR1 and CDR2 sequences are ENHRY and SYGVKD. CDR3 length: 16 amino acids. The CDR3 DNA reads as TGTGCCATCAGTGGAACGGACAGACCGAACACCGGGGAGCTGTTTTTT. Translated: CAISGTDRPNTGELFF.

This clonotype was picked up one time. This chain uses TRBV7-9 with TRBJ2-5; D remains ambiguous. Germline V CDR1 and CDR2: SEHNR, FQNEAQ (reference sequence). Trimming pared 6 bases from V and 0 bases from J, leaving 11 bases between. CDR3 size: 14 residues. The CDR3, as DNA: TGTGCCAGCAGGCGGATGAAGTACCAAGAGACCCAGTACTTC. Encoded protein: CASRRMKYQETQYF.

Here the CDR3 DNA reads TGTGCCAGCAGCTTAGTTCGCGGGGATGAGTACGAGCAGTACTTC. The encoded protein is CASSLVRGDEYEQYF. The V and J genes are TRBV7-2 and TRBJ2-7; D perhaps matches TRBD2 (6 bases). This CDR3 spans 15 amino acids. Trimming took 1 base from V and 4 from J, leaving 14 bases between them. Germline V lookup: CDR1 SGHTA, CDR2 FQGNSA.

CDR3: CASRTTGVTEAFF. DNA of the CDR3: TGTGCCAGCAGAACGACAGGGGTCACTGAAGCTTTCTTT. The chain employs TRBV7-6 and TRBJ1-1; TRBD1 agrees at 8 bases. The CDR3 contains 13 residues. Per the germline V gene, CDR1 is SGHVS and CDR2 is FNYEAQ. The junction had 4 bases not matched to a gene; V was cut back by 6 bases and J by 4 bases. Variable domain in full (rest from reference TRBV7-6 and TRBJ1-1): GAGVSQSPRYKVTKRGQDVALRCDPISGHVSLYWYRQALGQGPEFLTYFNYEAQQDKSGLPNDRFSAERPEGSISTLTIQRTEQRDSAMYRCASRTTGVTEAFFGQGTRLTVV.

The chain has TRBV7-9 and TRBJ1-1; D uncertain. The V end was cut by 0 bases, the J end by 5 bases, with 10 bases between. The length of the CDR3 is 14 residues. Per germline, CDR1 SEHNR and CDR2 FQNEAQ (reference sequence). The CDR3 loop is CASSLASAGTEAFF. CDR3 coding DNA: TGTGCCAGCAGCTTAGCCAGCGCGGGTACTGAAGCTTTCTTT.

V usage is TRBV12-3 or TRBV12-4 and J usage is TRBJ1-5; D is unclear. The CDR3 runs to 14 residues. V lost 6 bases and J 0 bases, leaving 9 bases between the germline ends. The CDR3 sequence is CASSHDDSNQPQHF. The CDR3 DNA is TGTGCCAGCAGCCATGACGATAGCAATCAGCCCCAGCATTTT.

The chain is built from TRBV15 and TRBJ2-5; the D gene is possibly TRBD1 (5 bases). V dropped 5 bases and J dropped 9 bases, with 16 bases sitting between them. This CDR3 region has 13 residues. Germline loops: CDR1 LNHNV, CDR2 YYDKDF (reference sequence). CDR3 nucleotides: TGTGCCACCAGCGAGAGACAGAATCAGCCCCAGTACTTC. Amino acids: CATSERQNQPQYF.

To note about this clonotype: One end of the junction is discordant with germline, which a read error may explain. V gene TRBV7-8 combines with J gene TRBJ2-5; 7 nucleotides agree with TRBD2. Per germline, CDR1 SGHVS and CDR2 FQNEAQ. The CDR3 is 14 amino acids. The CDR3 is CASSQTSVAETQYF. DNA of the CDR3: TGCGCCAGCAGCCAAACTAGCGTAGCGGAGACCCAGTACTTC.

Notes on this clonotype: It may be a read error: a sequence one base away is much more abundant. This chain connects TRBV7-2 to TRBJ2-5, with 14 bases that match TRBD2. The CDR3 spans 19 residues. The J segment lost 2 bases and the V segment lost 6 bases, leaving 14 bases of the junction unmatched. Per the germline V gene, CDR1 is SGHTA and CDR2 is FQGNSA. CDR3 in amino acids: CTSRSTLGLAGGGQETQYF. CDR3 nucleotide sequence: TGTACCAGCAGGTCAACCCTCGGACTAGCGGGAGGAGGGCAAGAGACCCAGTACTTC. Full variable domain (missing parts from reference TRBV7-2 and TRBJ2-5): GAGVSQSPSNKVTEKGKDVELRCDPISGHTALYWYRQSLGQGLEFLIYFQGNSAPDKSGLPSDRFSAERTGGSVSTLTIQRTQQEDSAVYLCTSRSTLGLAGGGQETQYFGPGTRLLVL.

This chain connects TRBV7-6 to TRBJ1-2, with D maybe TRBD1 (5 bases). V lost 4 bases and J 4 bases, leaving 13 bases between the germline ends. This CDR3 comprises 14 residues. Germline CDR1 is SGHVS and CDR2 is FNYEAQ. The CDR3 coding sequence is TGTGCCAGCAGCTCGGCTCAGGGCGGCTATGGCTACACCTTC. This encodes CASSSAQGGYGYTF.

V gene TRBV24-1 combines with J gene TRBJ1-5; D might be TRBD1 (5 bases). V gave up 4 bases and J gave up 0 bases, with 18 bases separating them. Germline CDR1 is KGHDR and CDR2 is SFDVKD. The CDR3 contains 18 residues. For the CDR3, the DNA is TGTGCCACCAGTGACCCCCAGGGCGGCAAGGATAGCAATCAGCCCCAGCATTTT. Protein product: CATSDPQGGKDSNQPQHF.

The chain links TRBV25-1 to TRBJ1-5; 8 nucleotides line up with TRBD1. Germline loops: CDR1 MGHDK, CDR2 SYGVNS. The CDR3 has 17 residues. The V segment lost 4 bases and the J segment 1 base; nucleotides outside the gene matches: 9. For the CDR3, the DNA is TGTGCCAGCAGTGCTTCTAGGACAGGGCTGAGCAATCAGCCCCAGCATTTT. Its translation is CASSASRTGLSNQPQHF. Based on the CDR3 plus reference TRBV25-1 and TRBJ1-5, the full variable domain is EADIYQTPRYLVIGTGKKITLECSQTMGHDKMYWYQQDPGMELHLIHYSYGVNSTEKGDLSSESTVSRIRTEHFPLTLESARPSHTSQYLCASSASRTGLSNQPQHFGDGTRLSIL.

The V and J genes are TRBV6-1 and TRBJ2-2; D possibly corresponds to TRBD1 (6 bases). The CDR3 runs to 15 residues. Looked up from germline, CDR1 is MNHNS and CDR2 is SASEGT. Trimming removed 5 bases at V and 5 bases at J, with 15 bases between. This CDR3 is CASSHARGYTGELFF. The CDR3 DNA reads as TGTGCCAGCAGTCATGCCAGGGGTTATACCGGGGAGCTGTTTTTT.

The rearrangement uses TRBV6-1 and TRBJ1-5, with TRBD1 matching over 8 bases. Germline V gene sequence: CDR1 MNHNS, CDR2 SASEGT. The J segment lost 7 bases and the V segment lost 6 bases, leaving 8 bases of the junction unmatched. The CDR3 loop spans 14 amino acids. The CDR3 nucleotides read TGTGCCAGCAGCAGGGGGCGACAGCGGCAGCCCCAGCATTTT. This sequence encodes CASSRGRQRQPQHF.

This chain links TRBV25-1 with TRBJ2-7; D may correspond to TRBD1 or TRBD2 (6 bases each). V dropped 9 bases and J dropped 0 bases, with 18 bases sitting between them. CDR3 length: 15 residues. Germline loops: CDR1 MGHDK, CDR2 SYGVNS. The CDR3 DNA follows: TGTGCCAGTAGGGGGGACTGGCGGATCTCCTACGAGCAGTACTTC. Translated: CASRGDWRISYEQYF.

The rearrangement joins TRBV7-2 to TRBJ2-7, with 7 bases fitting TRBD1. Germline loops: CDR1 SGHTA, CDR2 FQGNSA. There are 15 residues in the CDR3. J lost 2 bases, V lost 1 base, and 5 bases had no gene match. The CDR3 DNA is TGTGCCAGCAGCTTAGTAGGGGGACAGACCTACGAGCAGTACTTC. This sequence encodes CASSLVGGQTYEQYF.

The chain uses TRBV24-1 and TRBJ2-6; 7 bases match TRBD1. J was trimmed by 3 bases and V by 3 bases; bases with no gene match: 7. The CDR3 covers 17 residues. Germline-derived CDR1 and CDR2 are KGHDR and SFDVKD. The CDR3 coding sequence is TGTGCCACCAGTGATGTGACAGGGAACTATGGGGCCAACGTCCTGACTTTC. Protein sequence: CATSDVTGNYGANVLTF.

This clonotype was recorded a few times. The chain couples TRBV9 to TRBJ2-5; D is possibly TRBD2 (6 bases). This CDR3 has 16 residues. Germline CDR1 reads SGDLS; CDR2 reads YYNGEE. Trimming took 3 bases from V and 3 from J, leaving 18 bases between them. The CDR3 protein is CASSAPGTTGEETQYF. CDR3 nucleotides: TGTGCCAGCAGCGCCCCCGGGACGACGGGAGAAGAGACCCAGTACTTC.

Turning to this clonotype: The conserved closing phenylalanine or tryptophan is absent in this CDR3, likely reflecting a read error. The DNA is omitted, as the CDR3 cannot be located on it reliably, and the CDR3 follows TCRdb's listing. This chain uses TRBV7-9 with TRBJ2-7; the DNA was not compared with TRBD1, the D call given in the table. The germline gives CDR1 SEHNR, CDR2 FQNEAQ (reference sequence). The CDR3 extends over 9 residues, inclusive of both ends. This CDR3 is CASSSGTGG.

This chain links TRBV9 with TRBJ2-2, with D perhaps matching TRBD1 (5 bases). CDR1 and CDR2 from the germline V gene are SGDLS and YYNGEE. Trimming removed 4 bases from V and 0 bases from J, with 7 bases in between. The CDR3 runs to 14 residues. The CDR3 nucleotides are TGTGCCAGCAGCAAGACAGCGAACACCGGGGAGCTGTTTTTT. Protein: CASSKTANTGELFF.

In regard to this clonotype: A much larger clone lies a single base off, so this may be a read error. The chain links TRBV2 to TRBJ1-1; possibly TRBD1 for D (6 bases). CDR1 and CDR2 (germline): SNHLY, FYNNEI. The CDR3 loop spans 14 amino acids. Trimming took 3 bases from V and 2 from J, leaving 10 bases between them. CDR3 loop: CASSDQGINTEAFF. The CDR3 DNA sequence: TGTGCCAGCAGTGATCAGGGGATAAACACTGAAGCTTTCTTT.

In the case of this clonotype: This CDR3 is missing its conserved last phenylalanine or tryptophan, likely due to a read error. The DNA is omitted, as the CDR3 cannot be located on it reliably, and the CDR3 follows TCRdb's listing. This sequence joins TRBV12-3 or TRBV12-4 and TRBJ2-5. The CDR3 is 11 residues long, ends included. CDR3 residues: CASSYQKTGYD.

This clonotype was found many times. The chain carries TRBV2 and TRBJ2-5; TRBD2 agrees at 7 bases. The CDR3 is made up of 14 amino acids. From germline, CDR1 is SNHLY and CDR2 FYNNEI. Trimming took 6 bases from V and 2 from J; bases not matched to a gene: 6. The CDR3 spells CASSGREWQETQYF. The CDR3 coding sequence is TGTGCCAGCAGCGGGCGGGAGTGGCAAGAGACCCAGTACTTC.

DNA for the CDR3: TGCAGCTTGACTCCGGGACTAGCGGGAACTGGGGCCAACGTCCTGACTTTC. This codes for CSLTPGLAGTGANVLTF. This chain connects TRBV29-1 to TRBJ2-6; 13 nucleotides line up with TRBD2. After removal of 8 bases from V and 2 bases from J, the junction contained 9 bases not matched to a gene. The CDR3 is 17 amino acids. Germline V gene lookup returns CDR1 SQVTM and CDR2 ANQGSEA.

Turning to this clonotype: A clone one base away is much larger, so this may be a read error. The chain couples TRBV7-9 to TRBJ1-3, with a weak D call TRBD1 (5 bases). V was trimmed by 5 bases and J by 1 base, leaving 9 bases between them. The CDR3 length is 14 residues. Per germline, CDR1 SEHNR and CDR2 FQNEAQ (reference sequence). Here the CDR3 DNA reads TGTGCCAGCAGCCAAGAGGGGTCTGGAAACACCATATATTTT. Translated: CASSQEGSGNTIYF.

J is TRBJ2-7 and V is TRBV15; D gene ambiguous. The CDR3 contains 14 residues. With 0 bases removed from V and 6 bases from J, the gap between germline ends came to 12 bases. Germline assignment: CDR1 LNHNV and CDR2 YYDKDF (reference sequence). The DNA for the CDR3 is TGTGCCACCAGCAGAGAGATTAGGGTTACCGAGCAGTACTTC. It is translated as CATSREIRVTEQYF. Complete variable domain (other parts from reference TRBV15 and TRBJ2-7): DAMVIQNPRYQVTQFGKPVTLSCSQTLNHNVMYWYQQKSSQAPKLLFHYYDKDFNNEADTPDNFQSRRPNTSFCFLDIRSPGLGDTAMYLCATSREIRVTEQYFGPGTRLTVT.

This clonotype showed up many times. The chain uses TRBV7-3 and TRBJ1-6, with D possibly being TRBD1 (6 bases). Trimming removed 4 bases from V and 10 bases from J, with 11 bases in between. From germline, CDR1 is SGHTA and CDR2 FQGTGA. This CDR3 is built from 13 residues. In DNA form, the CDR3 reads TGTGCCAGCAGCTCAAACAGGGACTCACCCCTCCACTTT. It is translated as CASSSNRDSPLHF.